The 26 T cell receptor beta chains below all came from one sample that was sequenced in a study of cytomegalovirus exposure and HLA in healthy donors. Researchers ran the PCR with 60 Vbeta and 13 Jbeta primers. The repertoire was sequenced with immunoSEQ multiplex PCR; TCRdb's copy has only in-frame clones and lacks some. This sample has around 50,000 clones, with 55% to 65% found just once. Specimen: PBMCs. All receptors come from a human donor in good health.

This clone showed up just a few times. This CDR3 is CAWNLQDQPQHF. As DNA, the CDR3 is TGTGCCTGGAATCTACAGGATCAGCCCCAGCATTTT. This chain connects TRBV30 to TRBJ1-5; TRBD1 is a possible D gene (5 bases). This CDR3 comprises 12 residues. Trimming left V 4 bases short and J 5 bases short, with 9 bases between. Germline V gives CDR1 GTSNPN, CDR2 SVGIG (reference sequence).

The chain recombines TRBV19 with TRBJ2-3, with D possibly being TRBD2 (6 bases). The CDR3 length is 16 residues. With 2 bases removed from V and 0 bases from J, the gap between germline ends came to 12 bases. Looked up from germline, CDR1 is LNHDA and CDR2 is SQIVND (reference sequence). The CDR3 is CASSIRVGTSTDTQYF. As DNA, the CDR3 is TGTGCCAGTAGTATACGCGTCGGGACTAGCACAGATACGCAGTATTTT.

The CDR3 region is CASSSPGGTGSEKLFF. Here the CDR3 DNA reads TGCGCCAGCAGCTCCCCGGGGGGGACAGGGAGTGAAAAACTGTTTTTT. The chain uses TRBV5-1 and TRBJ1-4; 9 bases agree with TRBD1. V dropped 3 bases and J dropped 7; count of bases not matched to a gene: 10. CDR1 and CDR2 (germline): SGHRS, YFSETQ. This CDR3 region has 16 residues.

The chain couples TRBV4-3 to TRBJ2-1, with 13 bases identical to TRBD2. The CDR3 consists of 16 residues. Germline loops: CDR1 LGHNA, CDR2 YSLEER. J lost 1 base, V lost 5 bases, and 2 bases had no gene match. The CDR3 is CASSELAGGSYNEQFF. The DNA of the CDR3 is TGCGCCAGCAGCGAACTAGCGGGGGGGTCCTACAATGAGCAGTTCTTC.

The chain has TRBV5-4 and TRBJ2-5; tentatively, D is TRBD1 (6 bases). The J call may not be correct, given that the DNA end is closer to TRBJ2-7. The germline V gene has CDR1 SGHNT and CDR2 YYREEE (reference sequence). The CDR3 totals 16 residues. Here the CDR3 DNA reads TGTGCCAGCAGCTTGGGCACCGGGACACTGGCCTACGAGCAGTACTTC. Residues: CASSLGTGTLAYEQYF.

This chain connects TRBV7-9 to TRBJ1-1, with D maybe TRBD1 (5 bases). V lost 3 bases and J lost 8, with 13 bases in between. This CDR3 spans 13 amino acids. Germline values: CDR1 SEHNR, CDR2 FQNEAQ (reference sequence). CDR3 loop: CASSFRQGTEAFF. CDR3 sequence (DNA): TGTGCCAGCAGCTTTAGGCAGGGAACAGAAGCTTTCTTT. Together with reference TRBV7-9 and TRBJ1-1, the CDR3 gives the full variable domain: DTGVSQNPRHKITKRGQNVTFRCDPISEHNRLYWYRQTLGQGPEFLTYFQNEAQLEKSRLLSDRFSAERPKGSFSTLEIQRTEQGDSAMYLCASSFRQGTEAFFGQGTRLTVV.

This rearrangement joins TRBV15 to TRBJ2-7; the D gene is possibly TRBD1 (6 bases). Germline CDR1 is LNHNV and CDR2 is YYDKDF (reference sequence). CDR3 length: 13 amino acids. V dropped 9 bases and J dropped 7 bases, with 19 bases sitting between them. For the CDR3, the DNA is TGTGCCACTCGACGACAGGCGCTCGGGGAGCAGTACTTC. Its protein is CATRRQALGEQYF. The whole variable domain, remainder taken from reference TRBV15 and TRBJ2-7, is DAMVIQNPRYQVTQFGKPVTLSCSQTLNHNVMYWYQQKSSQAPKLLFHYYDKDFNNEADTPDNFQSRRPNTSFCFLDIRSPGLGDTAMYLCATRRQALGEQYFGPGTRLTVT.

This chain joins TRBV30 and TRBJ2-5; 9 bases align to TRBD1. The junction had 18 bases not matched to a gene; V was cut back by 5 bases and J by 11 bases. CDR3 length: 15 residues. The germline CDR1 and CDR2 sequences are GTSNPN and SVGIG (reference sequence). CDR3 loop: CAWQSPGQGLGEQYF. CDR3 DNA: TGTGCCTGGCAGAGCCCGGGACAGGGCCTAGGAGAGCAGTACTTC. The complete variable domain, with remaining parts taken from reference TRBV30 and TRBJ2-5, reads SQTIHQWPATLVQPVGSPLSLECTVEGTSNPNLYWYRQAAGRGLQLLFYSVGIGQISSEVPQNLSASRPQDRQFILSSKKLLLSDSGFYLCAWQSPGQGLGEQYFGPGTRLLVL.

The chain has TRBV6-4 and TRBJ1-1; 8 bases match TRBD1. V was pared by 2 bases and J by 5 bases, with 10 bases of the junction left unmatched. The CDR3 sequence is 16 residues long. Germline CDR1 and CDR2: MRHNA and SNTAGT. The CDR3 reads CASSDPPDRAKTEAFF. The CDR3 DNA reads as TGTGCCAGCAGTGACCCGCCGGACAGGGCGAAAACTGAAGCTTTCTTT.

The chain links TRBV5-1 to TRBJ1-2, with TRBD1 identical over 7 bases. The CDR3 is 15 amino acids. The V gene's germline CDR1 is SGHRS and CDR2 YFSETQ. Trimming took 0 bases from V and 3 from J; bases not matched to a gene: 5. The CDR3, as DNA: TGCGCCAGCAGCTTGGGGGACAGTCCATACTATGGCTACACCTTC. Encoded protein: CASSLGDSPYYGYTF.

The chain joins TRBV9 to TRBJ2-2; 8 bases are a match to TRBD1. Germline V gives CDR1 SGDLS, CDR2 YYNGEE. The CDR3 is 15 amino acids. V was pared by 3 bases and J by 6 bases, with 7 bases of the junction left unmatched. The CDR3 here is CASSAWTGSAGELFF. The CDR3, as DNA: TGTGCCAGCAGCGCGTGGACAGGGTCAGCCGGGGAGCTGTTTTTT. The full variable domain, in which reference TRBV9 and TRBJ2-2 provide the parts outside the CDR3, is DSGVTQTPKHLITATGQRVTLRCSPRSGDLSVYWYQQSLDQGLQFLIQYYNGEERAKGNILERFSAQQFPDLHSELNLSSLELGDSALYFCASSAWTGSAGELFFGEGSRLTVL.

The chain links TRBV7-8 to TRBJ1-5; a weak D match, TRBD1 (6 bases). CDR3 length: 18 residues. Trimming pared 6 bases from V and 0 bases from J, leaving 21 bases between. From germline, CDR1 is SGHVS and CDR2 FQNEAQ. The CDR3 DNA sequence: TGTGCCAGCAGTCGACGGCCTAGGGGGGGCAATAGCAATCAGCCCCAGCATTTT. The encoded protein is CASSRRPRGGNSNQPQHF.

This chain joins TRBV2 and TRBJ1-1; TRBD1 matches 9 bases. Trimming at V came to 8 bases and at J to 0 bases, leaving 4 bases not matched to a gene. Looked up from germline, CDR1 is SNHLY and CDR2 is FYNNEI. The CDR3 sequence is 14 residues long. The CDR3 sequence is CASPGQGMNTEAFF. CDR3 nucleotide sequence: TGTGCCAGCCCGGGACAGGGCATGAACACTGAAGCTTTCTTT.

The chain employs TRBV19 and TRBJ2-6, with 9 positions matching TRBD1. This CDR3 has 18 amino acids. Trimming removed 5 bases from V and 2 bases from J; junction bases left unmatched: 10. Germline loops: CDR1 LNHDA, CDR2 SQIVND (reference sequence). CDR3 loop: CASSLPGTGYPGANVLTF. Written as DNA, the CDR3 is TGTGCCAGTAGTCTACCCGGGACAGGGTACCCTGGGGCCAACGTCCTGACTTTC.

The chain recombines TRBV27 with TRBJ2-7, with D maybe TRBD1 (5 bases). This CDR3 contains 12 residues. Germline V gives CDR1 MNHEY, CDR2 SMNVEV (reference sequence). The V gene lost 10 bases and the J gene lost 3 bases, with 13 bases spanning the gap. Here the CDR3 DNA reads TGTGCCACTGTTGACAGTAACTACGAGCAGTACTTC. This codes for CATVDSNYEQYF.

V gene TRBV9 combines with J gene TRBJ2-7; TRBD2 matches 9 bases. V shed 4 bases and J 4 bases; nucleotides not matched to a gene: 12. The CDR3 spans 16 residues. Per germline, CDR1 SGDLS and CDR2 YYNGEE. For the CDR3, the DNA is TGTGCCAGCAGCCAAAGTTCGGCTAGCGGGGTATACGAGCAGTACTTC. Residues: CASSQSSASGVYEQYF.

V usage is TRBV7-9 and J usage is TRBJ2-1, with 9 bases identical to TRBD2. After removal of 5 bases from V and 5 bases from J, the junction contained 13 bases not matched to a gene. Looked up from germline, CDR1 is SEHNR and CDR2 is FQNEAQ (reference sequence). The CDR3 is 17 residues long. The CDR3 DNA reads as TGTGCCAGCAGCGCGCTAGCGGGGTCCGCCCGAAACAATGAGCAGTTCTTC. Protein: CASSALAGSARNNEQFF.

The rearrangement uses TRBV2 and TRBJ1-1; D ambiguous. V was cut by 4 bases and J by 8 bases, with 14 bases left in between. The germline CDR1 and CDR2 sequences are SNHLY and FYNNEI. This CDR3 region has 13 residues. CDR3 sequence: CASSARERGEAFF. The CDR3 DNA sequence: TGTGCCAGCAGTGCTAGGGAGCGAGGCGAAGCTTTCTTT.

The J gene is TRBJ1-5, the V gene TRBV19; 7 bases are a match to TRBD1. J lost 0 bases, V lost 9 bases, and 14 bases had no gene match. CDR3 length: 17 residues. Germline V gene sequence: CDR1 LNHDA, CDR2 SQIVND (reference sequence). The CDR3 region has the DNA TGTGCCAGCGGCCCGGGACAGACAACCCGTAGCAATCAGCCCCAGCATTTT. It specifies CASGPGQTTRSNQPQHF.

This clone appeared a single time. The V call is TRBV7-2, the J call TRBJ2-5, with D hard to call. Germline V lookup: CDR1 SGHTA, CDR2 FQGNSA. Trimming cost V 5 bases and J 5 bases, with 9 bases left between them. The CDR3 runs 12 residues. The CDR3 nucleotides are TGTGCCAGCAGCCGCGGTGAGGAGACCCAGTACTTC. Its protein product is CASSRGEETQYF.

This clone was found once. This chain uses TRBV30 with TRBJ1-1; no clear D. Trimming took 3 bases from V and 3 from J, leaving 8 bases between them. Per germline, CDR1 GTSNPN and CDR2 SVGIG (reference sequence). This CDR3 is built from 12 residues. The CDR3 nucleotides are TGTGCCTGGAGGTTGTCGGACACTGAAGCTTTCTTT. Its translation is CAWRLSDTEAFF.

This clone was counted a few times. The chain links TRBV5-1 to TRBJ2-7, with TRBD1 identical over 8 bases. In germline, CDR1 is SGHRS, CDR2 YFSETQ. The junction had 3 bases not matched to a gene; V was cut back by 4 bases and J by 6 bases. This CDR3 is 12 amino acids long. The CDR3 nucleotides read TGCGCCAGCAGCACCCAGGGGGCCGAGCAGTACTTC. The encoded protein is CASSTQGAEQYF.

This clone was seen only once. This chain links TRBV11-2 with TRBJ1-2; 7 nucleotides line up with TRBD1. V dropped 5 bases and J dropped 1; count of bases not matched to a gene: 7. The CDR3 runs 15 residues. Germline V gene lookup returns CDR1 SGHAT and CDR2 FQNNGV. The CDR3 loop is CASSDRDRRNYGYTF. CDR3 DNA sequence: TGTGCCAGCAGCGACCGGGACAGACGTAACTATGGCTACACCTTC. The complete variable domain, with remaining parts taken from reference TRBV11-2 and TRBJ1-2, reads EAGVAQSPRYKIIEKRQSVAFWCNPISGHATLYWYQQILGQGPKLLIQFQNNGVVDDSQLPKDRFSAERLKGVDSTLKIQPAKLEDSAVYLCASSDRDRRNYGYTFGSGTRLTVV.

This clone was seen a few times. The CDR3 reads CASSLATGDISEQYF. CDR3 sequence (DNA): TGTGCCAGCAGCTTGGCTACAGGGGATATCTCCGAGCAGTACTTC. The chain uses TRBV5-5 and TRBJ2-7; 7 bases fit TRBD1. Trimming removed 0 bases from V and 6 bases from J; junction bases left unmatched: 9. The CDR3 length is 15 residues. Germline V gene data show CDR1 as SGHKS and CDR2 as YYEKEE (reference sequence).

This rearrangement joins TRBV18 to TRBJ1-1; TRBD1 aligns across 9 bases. CDR3 size: 15 residues. Germline V gene data show CDR1 as KGHSH and CDR2 as LQKENI. J gave up 4 bases and V 4 bases, and 7 bases lay outside the gene matches. The CDR3, as DNA: TGTGCCAGCTCACTGGCCGGGGACAGGGTCACTGAAGCTTTCTTT. It codes for CASSLAGDRVTEAFF.

J is TRBJ2-2 and V is TRBV7-9, with TRBD2 as a possible D gene (6 bases). Germline values: CDR1 SEHNR, CDR2 FQNEAQ (reference sequence). The ends were cut back, 3 bases at V and 5 bases at J, with 7 bases in the middle. This CDR3 spans 13 amino acids. The DNA for the CDR3 is TGTGCCAGCAGCTTCGCGGGGACCGGGGAGCTGTTTTTT. This sequence encodes CASSFAGTGELFF.